Below, 12 T cell receptor beta chains from the same sample are listed, as sequenced in a study of T cell responses to AZD1222 COVID-19 vaccine. The repertoire was sequenced with immunoSEQ multiplex PCR; TCRdb's copy has only in-frame clones and lacks some. The table includes 72,000 or so clones, roughly nine tenths detected once. The sequences come from peripheral blood, collected 28 days after the second AZD1222 dose. The receptor source for this set is an adult who received the AZD1222 COVID-19 vaccine.

The J gene is TRBJ2-1, the V gene TRBV6-1; 8 nucleotides agree with TRBD2. This CDR3 comprises 18 residues. Germline V gives CDR1 MNHNS, CDR2 SASEGT. V was pared by 0 bases and J by 1 base, with 8 bases of the junction left unmatched. DNA of the CDR3: TGTGCCAGCAGTGAAGCAGGGGTGGTAGCGGGATCCTACAATGAGCAGTTCTTC. It codes for CASSEAGVVAGSYNEQFF.

Only one count was recorded for this clone. The chain employs TRBV6-5 and TRBJ2-5; D is perhaps TRBD1 (6 bases). V was trimmed by 0 bases and J by 7 bases, leaving 15 bases between them. The CDR3 spans 15 residues. Per germline, CDR1 MNHEY and CDR2 SVGAGI. The CDR3 loop is CASSYSGTPWGTQYF. The CDR3 DNA reads as TGTGCCAGCAGTTACTCAGGGACACCCTGGGGGACCCAGTACTTC.

V is TRBV27 and J is TRBJ2-7; 7 nucleotides line up with TRBD1. The CDR3 totals 16 residues. CDR1 MNHEY and CDR2 SMNVEV come from the germline V gene (reference sequence). V shed 4 bases and J 4 bases; nucleotides not matched to a gene: 13. For the CDR3, the DNA is TGTGCCAGCAGTTCCCCGAGCCCAGGGGGAAAATACGAGCAGTACTTC. It encodes CASSSPSPGGKYEQYF.

The rearrangement links TRBV6-5 to TRBJ1-2; D possibly corresponds to TRBD1 (5 bases). CDR1 and CDR2 from the germline V gene are MNHEY and SVGAGI. V lost 4 bases and J 4 bases, leaving 13 bases between the germline ends. This CDR3 has 14 residues. This CDR3 reads CASSSGTRSYGYTF. The CDR3 DNA is TGTGCCAGCAGTTCGGGGACCCGAAGCTATGGCTACACCTTC.

This chain joins TRBV9 and TRBJ1-3; D remains unclear. Trimming left V 4 bases short and J 0 bases short, with 17 bases between. The V gene's germline CDR1 is SGDLS and CDR2 YYNGEE. This CDR3 has 17 amino acids. The CDR3 region is CASSPHTHPSSGNTIYF. CDR3 nucleotide sequence: TGTGCCAGCAGCCCCCACACGCATCCGAGCTCTGGAAACACCATATATTTT.

The genes are TRBV30 and TRBJ2-2; a possible D gene is TRBD1 (6 bases). Germline V gives CDR1 GTSNPN, CDR2 SVGIG (reference sequence). Trimming cost V 2 bases and J 0 bases, with 16 bases left between them. This CDR3 region has 17 residues. Here the CDR3 reads CAWSFAEGDANTGELFF. The DNA for the CDR3 is TGTGCCTGGAGTTTCGCCGAGGGGGACGCGAACACCGGGGAGCTGTTTTTT.

This chain connects TRBV7-9 to TRBJ1-1; a possible D gene is TRBD1 (6 bases). The CDR3 has 15 amino acids. Germline values: CDR1 SEHNR, CDR2 FQNEAQ (reference sequence). V was pared by 5 bases and J by 2 bases, with 15 bases between. The DNA for the CDR3 is TGTGCCAGCAGCCTAAGACAGGTTCTAAACACTGAAGCTTTCTTT. Residues: CASSLRQVLNTEAFF.

This clone was seen once. J is TRBJ1-1 and V is TRBV11-2; D not resolved. Germline CDR1 reads SGHAT; CDR2 reads FQNNGV. CDR3 length: 11 residues. V was pared by 3 bases and J by 7 bases, with 6 bases between. The CDR3 here is CASSFQVEAFF. The CDR3 DNA sequence: TGTGCCAGCAGCTTCCAGGTTGAAGCTTTCTTT. The full variable domain, in which reference TRBV11-2 and TRBJ1-1 provide the parts outside the CDR3, is EAGVAQSPRYKIIEKRQSVAFWCNPISGHATLYWYQQILGQGPKLLIQFQNNGVVDDSQLPKDRFSAERLKGVDSTLKIQPAKLEDSAVYLCASSFQVEAFFGQGTRLTVV.

The gene calls are TRBV9 and TRBJ1-4; D unclear. The CDR3 spans 13 residues. Germline values: CDR1 SGDLS, CDR2 YYNGEE. Trimming cost V 0 bases and J 8 bases, with 8 bases left between them. In nucleotides, the CDR3 is TGTGCCAGCAGCGTAGGTCCGGTAGAAAAACTGTTTTTT. This codes for CASSVGPVEKLFF.

V gene TRBV2 combines with J gene TRBJ2-7, with 7 bases lining up with TRBD1. V trimming: 7 bases; J trimming: 3 bases; junction bases outside the gene matches: 9. Looked up from germline, CDR1 is SNHLY and CDR2 is FYNNEI. This CDR3 is 14 amino acids long. As DNA, the CDR3 is TGTGCCAGCAAGGGACAGACGGGGATCTACGAGCAGTACTTC. It codes for CASKGQTGIYEQYF.

J is TRBJ2-7 and V is TRBV15; tentative D call: TRBD1 (6 bases). The CDR3 totals 16 residues. Germline-derived CDR1 and CDR2 are LNHNV and YYDKDF (reference sequence). Trimming cost V 1 base and J 1 base, with 14 bases left between them. The CDR3 spells CATSRVIGTRSYEQYF. In DNA, the CDR3 is TGTGCCACCAGCAGAGTAATCGGGACACGATCCTACGAGCAGTACTTC.

The rearrangement joins TRBV19 to TRBJ1-1; D remains unclear. V lost 5 bases and J 2 bases, leaving 9 bases between the germline ends. Germline V CDR1 and CDR2: LNHDA, SQIVND (reference sequence). This CDR3 spans 13 amino acids. The CDR3 bases are TGTGCCAGTAGTGTACAGACCAACACTGAAGCTTTCTTT. It specifies CASSVQTNTEAFF.